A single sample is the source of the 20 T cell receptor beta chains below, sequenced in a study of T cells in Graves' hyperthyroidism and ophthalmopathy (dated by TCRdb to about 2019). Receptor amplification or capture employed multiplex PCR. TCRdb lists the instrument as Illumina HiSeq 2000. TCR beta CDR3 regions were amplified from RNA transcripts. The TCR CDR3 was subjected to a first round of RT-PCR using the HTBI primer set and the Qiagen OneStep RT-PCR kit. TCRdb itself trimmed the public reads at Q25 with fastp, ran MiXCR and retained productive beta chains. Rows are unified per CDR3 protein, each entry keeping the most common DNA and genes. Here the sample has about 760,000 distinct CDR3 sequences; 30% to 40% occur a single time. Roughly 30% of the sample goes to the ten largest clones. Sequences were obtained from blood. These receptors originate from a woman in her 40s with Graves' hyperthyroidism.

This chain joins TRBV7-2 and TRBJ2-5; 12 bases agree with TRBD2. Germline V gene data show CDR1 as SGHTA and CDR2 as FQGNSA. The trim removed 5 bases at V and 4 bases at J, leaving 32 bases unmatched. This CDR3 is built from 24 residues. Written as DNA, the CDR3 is TGTGCCAGCAGCACCTCCTGGACTAGCGGGATGGATCTTCCCTCATCTCGGGATCTAGAGACCCAGTACTTC. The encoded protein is CASSTSWTSGMDLPSSRDLETQYF. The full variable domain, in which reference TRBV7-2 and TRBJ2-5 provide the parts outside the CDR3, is GAGVSQSPSNKVTEKGKDVELRCDPISGHTALYWYRQSLGQGLEFLIYFQGNSAPDKSGLPSDRFSAERTGGSVSTLTIQRTQQEDSAVYLCASSTSWTSGMDLPSSRDLETQYFGPGTRLLVL.

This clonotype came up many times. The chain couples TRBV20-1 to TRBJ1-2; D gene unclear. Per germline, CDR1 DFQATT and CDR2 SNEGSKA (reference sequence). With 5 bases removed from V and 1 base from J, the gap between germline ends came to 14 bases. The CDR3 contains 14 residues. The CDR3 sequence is CSADTPAHNYGYTF. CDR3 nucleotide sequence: TGCAGTGCTGATACCCCTGCTCATAACTATGGCTACACCTTC.

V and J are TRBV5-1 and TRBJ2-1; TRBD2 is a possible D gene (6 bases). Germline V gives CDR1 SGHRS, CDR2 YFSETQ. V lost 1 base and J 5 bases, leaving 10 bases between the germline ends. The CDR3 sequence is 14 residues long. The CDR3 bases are TGCGCCAGCAGCTTGTATAGCGGTAACAATGAGCAGTTCTTC. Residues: CASSLYSGNNEQFF.

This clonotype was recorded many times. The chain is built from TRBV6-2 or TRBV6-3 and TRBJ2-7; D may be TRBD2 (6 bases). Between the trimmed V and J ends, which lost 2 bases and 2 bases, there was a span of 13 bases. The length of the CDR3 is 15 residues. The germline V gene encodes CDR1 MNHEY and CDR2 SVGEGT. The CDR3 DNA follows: TGTGCCAGCAGTTACGGCGGGACCGCCACCTACGAGCAGTACTTC. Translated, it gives CASSYGGTATYEQYF.

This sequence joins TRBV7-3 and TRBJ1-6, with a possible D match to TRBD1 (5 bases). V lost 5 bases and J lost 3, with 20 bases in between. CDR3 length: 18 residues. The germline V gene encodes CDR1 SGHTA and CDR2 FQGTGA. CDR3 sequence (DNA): TGTGCCAGCAGCCACCCCATGGTGGGGGGAAGCTATAATTCACCCCTCCACTTT. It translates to CASSHPMVGGSYNSPLHF.

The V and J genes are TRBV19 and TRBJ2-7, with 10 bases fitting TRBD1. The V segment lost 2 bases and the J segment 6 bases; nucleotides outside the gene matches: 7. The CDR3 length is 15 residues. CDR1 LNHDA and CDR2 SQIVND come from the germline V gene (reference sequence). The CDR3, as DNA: TGTGCCAGTAGTATAACCGGGACAGGGGTCCTCGAGCAGTACTTC. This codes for CASSITGTGVLEQYF.

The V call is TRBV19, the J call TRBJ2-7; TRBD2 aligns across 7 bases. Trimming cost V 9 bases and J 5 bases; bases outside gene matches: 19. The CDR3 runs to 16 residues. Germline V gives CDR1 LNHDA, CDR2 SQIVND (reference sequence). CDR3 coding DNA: TGTGCCAGCAGTGCCGTATCCGGACTAGTACCGAACGAGCAGTACTTC. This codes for CASSAVSGLVPNEQYF.

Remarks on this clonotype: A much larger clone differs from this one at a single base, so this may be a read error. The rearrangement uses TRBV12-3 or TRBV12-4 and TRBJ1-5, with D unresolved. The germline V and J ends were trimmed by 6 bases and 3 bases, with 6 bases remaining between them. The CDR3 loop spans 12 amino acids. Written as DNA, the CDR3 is TGTGCCAGCAGGCCCCCCAATCAGCCCCAGCATTTT. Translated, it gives CASRPPNQPQHF.

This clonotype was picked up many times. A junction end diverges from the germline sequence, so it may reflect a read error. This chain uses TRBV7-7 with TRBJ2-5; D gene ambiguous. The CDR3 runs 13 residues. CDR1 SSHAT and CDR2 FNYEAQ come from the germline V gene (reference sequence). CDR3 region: CASSETNGGTQYF. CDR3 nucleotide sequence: TGTGCTAGCAGCGAAACTAATGGCGGGACCCAGTACTTC.

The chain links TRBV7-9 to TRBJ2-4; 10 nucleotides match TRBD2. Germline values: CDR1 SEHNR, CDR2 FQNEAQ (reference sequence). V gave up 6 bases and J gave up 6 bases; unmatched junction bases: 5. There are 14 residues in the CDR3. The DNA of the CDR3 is TGTGCCAGCAGTAGCGGGAGGCCCGGAAACATTCAGTACTTC. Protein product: CASSSGRPGNIQYF.

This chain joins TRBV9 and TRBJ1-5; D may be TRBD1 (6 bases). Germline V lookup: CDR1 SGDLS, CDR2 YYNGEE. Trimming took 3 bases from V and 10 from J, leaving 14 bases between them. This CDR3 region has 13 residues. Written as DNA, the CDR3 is TGTGCCAGCAGCGACCGGGACACCGATCCCCAGCATTTT. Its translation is CASSDRDTDPQHF. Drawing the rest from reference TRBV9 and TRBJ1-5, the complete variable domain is DSGVTQTPKHLITATGQRVTLRCSPRSGDLSVYWYQQSLDQGLQFLIQYYNGEERAKGNILERFSAQQFPDLHSELNLSSLELGDSALYFCASSDRDTDPQHFGDGTRLSIL.

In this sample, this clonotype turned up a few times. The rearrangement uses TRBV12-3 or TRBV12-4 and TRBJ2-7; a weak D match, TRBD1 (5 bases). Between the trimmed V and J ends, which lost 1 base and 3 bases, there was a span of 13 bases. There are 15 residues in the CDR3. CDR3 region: CASSLEGAGRYEQYF. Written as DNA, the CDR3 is TGTGCCAGCAGTTTAGAAGGGGCAGGGCGCTACGAGCAGTACTTC.

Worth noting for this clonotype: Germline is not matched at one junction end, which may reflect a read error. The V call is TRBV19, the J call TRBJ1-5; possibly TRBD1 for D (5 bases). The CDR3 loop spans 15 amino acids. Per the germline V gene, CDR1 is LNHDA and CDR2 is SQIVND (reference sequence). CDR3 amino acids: CASSQIRDLGQPQHF. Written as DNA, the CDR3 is TGCGCCAGCAGCCAGATCAGGGACCTAGGACAGCCCCAGCATTTT.

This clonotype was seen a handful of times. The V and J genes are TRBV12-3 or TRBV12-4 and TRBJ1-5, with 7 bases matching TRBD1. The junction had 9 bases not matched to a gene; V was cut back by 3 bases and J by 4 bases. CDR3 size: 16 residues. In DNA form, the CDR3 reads TGTGCCAGCAGTTTTGGCGGAGGGGGCGTTAATCAGCCCCAGCATTTT. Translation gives CASSFGGGGVNQPQHF.

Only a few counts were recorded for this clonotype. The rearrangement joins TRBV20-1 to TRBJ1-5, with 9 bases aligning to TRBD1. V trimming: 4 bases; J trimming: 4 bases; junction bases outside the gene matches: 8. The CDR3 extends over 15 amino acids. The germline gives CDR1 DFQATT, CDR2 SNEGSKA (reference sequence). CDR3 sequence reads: CSATRTGALNQPQHF. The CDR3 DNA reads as TGCAGTGCTACAAGGACAGGGGCGCTTAATCAGCCCCAGCATTTT.

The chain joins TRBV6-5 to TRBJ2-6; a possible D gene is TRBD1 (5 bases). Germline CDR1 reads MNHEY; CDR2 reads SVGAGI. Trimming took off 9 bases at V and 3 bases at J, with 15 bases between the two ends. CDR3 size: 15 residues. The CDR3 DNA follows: TGTGCCAGTCGACTCACAGGTGGTGGGGCCAACGTCCTGACTTTC. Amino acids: CASRLTGGGANVLTF.

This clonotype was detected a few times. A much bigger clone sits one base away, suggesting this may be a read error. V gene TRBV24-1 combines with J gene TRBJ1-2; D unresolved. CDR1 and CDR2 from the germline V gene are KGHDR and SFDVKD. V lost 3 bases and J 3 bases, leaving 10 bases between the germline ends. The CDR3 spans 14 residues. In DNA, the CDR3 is TGTGCCACCAGTGATAGTGGCAGATACTATGGCTACACCTTC. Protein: CATSDSGRYYGYTF.

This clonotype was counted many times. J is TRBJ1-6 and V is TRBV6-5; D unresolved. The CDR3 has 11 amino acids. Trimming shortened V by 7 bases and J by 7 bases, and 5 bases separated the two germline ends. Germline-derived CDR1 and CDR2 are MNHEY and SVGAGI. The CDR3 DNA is TGTGCCAGCAAGGGAAATTCACCCCTCCACTTT. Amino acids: CASKGNSPLHF.

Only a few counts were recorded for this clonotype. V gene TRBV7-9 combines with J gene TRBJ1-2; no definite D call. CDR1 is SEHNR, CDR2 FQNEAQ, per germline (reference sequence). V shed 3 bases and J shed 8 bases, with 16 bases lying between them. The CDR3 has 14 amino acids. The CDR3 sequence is CASSLWVGESGYTF. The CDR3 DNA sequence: TGTGCCAGCAGCTTGTGGGTTGGAGAGTCCGGCTACACCTTC. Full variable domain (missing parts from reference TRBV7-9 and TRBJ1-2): DTGVSQNPRHKITKRGQNVTFRCDPISEHNRLYWYRQTLGQGPEFLTYFQNEAQLEKSRLLSDRFSAERPKGSFSTLEIQRTEQGDSAMYLCASSLWVGESGYTFGSGTRLTVV.

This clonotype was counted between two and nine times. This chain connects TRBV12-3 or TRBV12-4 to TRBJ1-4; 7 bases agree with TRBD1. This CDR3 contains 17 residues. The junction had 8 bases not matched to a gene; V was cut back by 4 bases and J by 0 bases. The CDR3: CASSSSDRFATNEKLFF. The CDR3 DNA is TGTGCCAGCAGTTCGTCGGACAGGTTCGCAACTAATGAAAAACTGTTTTTT.